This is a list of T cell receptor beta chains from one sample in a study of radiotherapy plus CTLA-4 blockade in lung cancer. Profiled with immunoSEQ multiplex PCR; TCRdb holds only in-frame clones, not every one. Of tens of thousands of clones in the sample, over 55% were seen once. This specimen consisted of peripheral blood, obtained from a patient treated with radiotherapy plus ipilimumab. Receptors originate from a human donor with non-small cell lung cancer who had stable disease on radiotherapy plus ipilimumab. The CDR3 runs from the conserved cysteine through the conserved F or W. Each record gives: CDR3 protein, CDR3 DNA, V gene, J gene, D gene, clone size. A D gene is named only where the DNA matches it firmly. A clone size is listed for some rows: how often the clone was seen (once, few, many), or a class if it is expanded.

cdr3_aa: CASSPRTGEAFF
cdr3_nt: TGTGCCAGCAGTCCAAGGACAGGGGAAGCTTTCTTT
v_call: TRBV25-1
j_call: TRBJ1-1
d_call: TRBD1
clone_size: -

cdr3_aa: CASSFGQNLYGYTF
cdr3_nt: TGTGCCAGCAGCTTTGGGCAGAACCTTTATGGCTACACCTTC
v_call: TRBV5-6
j_call: TRBJ1-2
d_call: -
clone_size: -

cdr3_aa: CASSKGKHPEFSYNSPLHF
cdr3_nt: TGTGCCAGCAGCAAAGGAAAGCACCCCGAGTTCTCCTATAATTCACCCCTCCACTTT
v_call: TRBV21-1
j_call: TRBJ1-6
d_call: -
clone_size: -

cdr3_aa: CASSLEILGQDNYGYTF
cdr3_nt: TGTGCCAGCAGCTTGGAGATACTGGGACAGGACAACTATGGCTACACCTTC
v_call: TRBV5-6
j_call: TRBJ1-2
d_call: TRBD1
clone_size: few

cdr3_aa: CASTTPGQGYNEQFF
cdr3_nt: TGTGCCAGCACTACGCCGGGACAGGGTTACAATGAGCAGTTCTTC
v_call: TRBV28
j_call: TRBJ2-1
d_call: TRBD1
clone_size: -

cdr3_aa: CASSSRDRQETQYF
cdr3_nt: TGTGCCAGCAGCTCCCGGGACAGACAAGAGACCCAGTACTTC
v_call: TRBV7-9
j_call: TRBJ2-5
d_call: TRBD1
clone_size: once

cdr3_aa: CASSLVPGGQETQYF
cdr3_nt: TGCGCCAGCAGCTTGGTTCCAGGGGGCCAAGAGACCCAGTACTTC
v_call: TRBV5-1
j_call: TRBJ2-5
d_call: TRBD1
clone_size: -

cdr3_aa: CAISPTSGGSVDTQYF
cdr3_nt: TGTGCCATCAGTCCGACTAGCGGGGGATCTGTAGATACGCAGTATTTT
v_call: TRBV10-3
j_call: TRBJ2-3
d_call: TRBD2
clone_size: -

cdr3_aa: CASSRDSHFSF
cdr3_nt: TGTGCCAGCAGTCGGGACAGCCACTTTTCCTTC
v_call: TRBV7-9
j_call: TRBJ1-2
d_call: TRBD1
clone_size: -

cdr3_aa: CASSTGEGYGYTF
cdr3_nt: TGTGCCAGCAGTACAGGGGAAGGCTATGGCTACACCTTC
v_call: TRBV9
j_call: TRBJ1-2
d_call: TRBD1
clone_size: -

cdr3_aa: CASSSGYDQPQHF
cdr3_nt: TGTGCCAGCAGCTCCGGGTATGATCAGCCCCAGCATTTT
v_call: TRBV7-8
j_call: TRBJ1-5
d_call: -
clone_size: once

cdr3_aa: CASSLRPNSGTGIDTQYF
cdr3_nt: TGTGCCAGCAGCTTACGACCCAATTCCGGGACAGGGATCGATACGCAGTATTTT
v_call: TRBV11-2
j_call: TRBJ2-3
d_call: TRBD1
clone_size: -

cdr3_aa: CASSGQINQPQHF
cdr3_nt: TGCGCCAGCAGTGGACAGATCAATCAGCCCCAGCATTTT
v_call: TRBV10-1
j_call: TRBJ1-5
d_call: -
clone_size: -

cdr3_aa: CASSLDSSYNSPLHF
cdr3_nt: TGTGCCAGCAGCTTAGACAGCTCCTATAATTCACCCCTCCACTTT
v_call: TRBV11-1
j_call: TRBJ1-6
d_call: -
clone_size: -

cdr3_aa: CASSGTRDTYGYTF
cdr3_nt: TGTGCCAGCAGCGGAACTCGGGACACCTATGGCTACACCTTC
v_call: TRBV9
j_call: TRBJ1-2
d_call: -
clone_size: few

cdr3_aa: CASSYRETQYF
cdr3_nt: TGTGCCAGCAGTTATAGAGAGACCCAGTACTTC
v_call: TRBV2
j_call: TRBJ2-5
d_call: -
clone_size: -

cdr3_aa: CASSGTGQASNQPQHF
cdr3_nt: TGTGCCAGTAGTGGAACGGGACAGGCGAGCAATCAGCCCCAGCATTTT
v_call: TRBV19
j_call: TRBJ1-5
d_call: TRBD1
clone_size: -

cdr3_aa: CASRKTGVTYNEQFF
cdr3_nt: TGTGCCAGTAGGAAAACAGGGGTCACCTACAATGAGCAGTTCTTC
v_call: TRBV19
j_call: TRBJ2-1
d_call: TRBD1
clone_size: -

cdr3_aa: CASSLRTGKNTEAFF
cdr3_nt: TGTGCCAGCAGCTTACGGACAGGAAAGAACACTGAAGCTTTCTTT
v_call: TRBV11-3
j_call: TRBJ1-1
d_call: TRBD1
clone_size: once

cdr3_aa: CAISSRQGYGRNTGELFF
cdr3_nt: TGTGCCATCAGTTCCCGACAGGGATACGGAAGGAACACCGGGGAGCTGTTTTTT
v_call: TRBV10-3
j_call: TRBJ2-2
d_call: TRBD1
clone_size: -

cdr3_aa: CASTRQGDFGEKLFF
cdr3_nt: TGTGCCAGCACCCGACAGGGGGATTTCGGTGAAAAACTGTTTTTT
v_call: TRBV6-1
j_call: TRBJ1-4
d_call: TRBD1
clone_size: -

cdr3_aa: CASSPDRASGEQFF
cdr3_nt: TGTGCCAGCTCCCCGGACAGGGCCAGCGGTGAGCAGTTCTTC
v_call: TRBV18
j_call: TRBJ2-1
d_call: TRBD1
clone_size: -

cdr3_aa: CASSLGQINYGYTF
cdr3_nt: TGTGCCAGCAGTCTCGGACAGATTAACTATGGCTACACCTTC
v_call: TRBV2
j_call: TRBJ1-2
d_call: -
clone_size: -

cdr3_aa: CASRATRLDEQFF
cdr3_nt: TGTGCCAGCAGAGCCACTAGGTTGGATGAGCAGTTCTTC
v_call: TRBV9
j_call: TRBJ2-1
d_call: -
clone_size: -

cdr3_aa: CSVVSGGAPYEQYF
cdr3_nt: TGCAGCGTTGTTAGCGGGGGGGCTCCCTACGAGCAGTACTTC
v_call: TRBV29-1
j_call: TRBJ2-7
d_call: TRBD2
clone_size: -

cdr3_aa: CASSLDLLRGLNTDTQYF
cdr3_nt: TGTGCCAGCAGCTTAGACCTCTTGAGAGGGCTGAACACAGATACGCAGTATTTT
v_call: TRBV7-8
j_call: TRBJ2-3
d_call: -
clone_size: -

cdr3_aa: CASSPSGGGTDTQYF
cdr3_nt: TGTGCCAGCAGCCCAAGCGGGGGGGGCACAGATACGCAGTATTTT
v_call: TRBV5-4
j_call: TRBJ2-3
d_call: TRBD2
clone_size: -